The next 20 T cell receptor beta chains were all read from a single sample in a study of post-analysis software for immune sequencing data. Each TCR beta cDNA library carried unique molecular identifiers. TCRdb recomputed calls from the PCR reads with MiXCR, one row per CDR3 protein. The data contain hundreds of thousands of distinct CDR3 sequences, 25% to 30% of them singletons. Broader study findings: In patients, five TRBV segments were more frequent than in controls, with TRBV5-6, TRBV5-1 and TRBV20-1 among them.

No cognate antigen is known for these TCRs. Input material: blood. The receptors were sampled from a girl between 10 and 17 years old with multiple sclerosis.

This clonotype was detected only a few times. This rearrangement joins TRBV12-3 or TRBV12-4 to TRBJ1-1; possibly TRBD1 for D (6 bases). The length of the CDR3 is 14 residues. V lost 9 bases and J 1 base, leaving 15 bases between the germline ends. CDR3 region: CASRLTTGNTEAFF. The CDR3 DNA reads as TGTGCCAGTAGACTTACGACAGGGAACACTGAAGCTTTCTTT.

The rearrangement joins TRBV18 to TRBJ1-2; D remains ambiguous. V shed 5 bases and J shed 0 bases, with 10 bases lying between them. This CDR3 spans 14 amino acids. Germline CDR1 and CDR2: KGHSH and LQKENI. CDR3 DNA sequence: TGTGCCAGCTCAGTACAGAGCGCTAACTATGGCTACACCTTC. This gives the protein CASSVQSANYGYTF.

This chain joins TRBV24-1 and TRBJ2-1; D not certain. The CDR3 is 14 amino acids. Trimming pared 5 bases from V and 7 bases from J, leaving 14 bases between. CDR1 and CDR2 from the germline V gene are KGHDR and SFDVKD. This CDR3 reads CATSGVREVNEQFF. The CDR3 DNA reads TGTGCCACCAGTGGGGTAAGGGAAGTGAATGAGCAGTTCTTC.

This clonotype occurred a few times. This chain uses TRBV14 with TRBJ2-1; no definite D call. The V end was cut by 3 bases, the J end by 0 bases, with 12 bases between. Germline CDR1 and CDR2: SGHDN and FVKESK. This CDR3 region has 16 residues. In nucleotides, the CDR3 is TGTGCCAGCAGCCACTTGCCGCCCGGCTCCTACAATGAGCAGTTCTTC. Protein: CASSHLPPGSYNEQFF.

V is TRBV5-1 and J is TRBJ1-2; 8 bases fit TRBD1. The germline CDR1 and CDR2 sequences are SGHRS and YFSETQ. Losses at the gene ends were 7 bases for V and 4 bases for J; bases not matched to a gene: 6. The CDR3 contains 13 residues. The CDR3 DNA reads TGCGCCAGCGCCACCGACAGGGGCTATGGCTACACCTTC. Amino acids: CASATDRGYGYTF.

This clonotype was counted between two and nine times. V and J are TRBV18 and TRBJ1-2, with D perhaps TRBD1 (6 bases). Germline lookup yields CDR1 KGHSH and CDR2 LQKENI. The V end was cut by 3 bases, the J end by 5 bases, with 13 bases between. This CDR3 region has 14 residues. CDR3 DNA sequence: TGTGCCAGCTCACCCGGGACACAATCGTATGGCTACACCTTC. Translation gives CASSPGTQSYGYTF.

There are a few counts of this clonotype. This chain links TRBV7-2 with TRBJ2-7, with D unresolved. From germline, CDR1 is SGHTA and CDR2 FQGNSA. The V end was cut by 1 base, the J end by 6 bases, with 7 bases between. This CDR3 contains 12 residues. As DNA, the CDR3 is TGTGCCAGCAGCTTAGTAGCTAGCGAGCAGTACTTC. The encoded protein is CASSLVASEQYF.

The chain carries TRBV7-2 and TRBJ2-5, with 10 positions matching TRBD2. The V and J ends lost 1 base and 11 bases, in that order; junction bases with no gene match: 4. The CDR3 contains 13 residues. The germline CDR1 and CDR2 sequences are SGHTA and FQGNSA. The CDR3 nucleotides read TGTGCCAGCAGCTTAGGGACTAGCGGAAAGCAGTACTTC. Translating gives CASSLGTSGKQYF.

The chain is built from TRBV29-1 and TRBJ1-1, with D uncertain. This CDR3 is built from 12 residues. The germline CDR1 and CDR2 sequences are SQVTM and ANQGSEA. With 5 bases removed from V and 7 bases from J, the gap between germline ends came to 14 bases. DNA for the CDR3: TGCAGCGTTACCCCGAGGTATGTTGAAGCTTTCTTT. Protein: CSVTPRYVEAFF.

The rearrangement joins TRBV2 to TRBJ1-1, with D hard to call. CDR3 length equals 13 residues. Between the trimmed V and J ends, which lost 6 bases and 0 bases, there was a span of 8 bases. Germline V gives CDR1 SNHLY, CDR2 FYNNEI. The CDR3 sequence is CASRLNMNTEAFF. CDR3 DNA sequence: TGTGCCAGCAGACTAAATATGAACACTGAAGCTTTCTTT.

The chain uses TRBV27 and TRBJ2-1; no clear D. The DNA matches TRBJ2-7 better at its end, which makes the J call doubtful. Germline lookup yields CDR1 MNHEY and CDR2 SMNVEV (reference sequence). The CDR3 sequence is 15 residues long. Written as DNA, the CDR3 is TGTGCCAGCAGTTCCCTCCCGGGCTCCTACAATGAGCAGTACTTC. Amino acids: CASSSLPGSYNEQYF.

The rearrangement joins TRBV28 to TRBJ2-5; possibly TRBD1 for D (6 bases). The V and J ends lost 7 bases and 4 bases respectively, with 16 bases between them. The CDR3 is 14 amino acids. In germline, CDR1 is MDHEN, CDR2 SYDVKM. The CDR3 loop reads CASTPDRSLETQYF. CDR3 nucleotides: TGTGCCAGCACACCCGACAGGTCCTTAGAGACCCAGTACTTC.

The chain uses TRBV15 and TRBJ2-3; D uncertain. There are 18 residues in the CDR3. The V gene's germline CDR1 is LNHNV and CDR2 YYDKDF (reference sequence). The V end lost 8 bases, the J end lost 2 bases, and 26 bases lay between the germline ends. This CDR3 reads CATGSVFGATDATDTQYF. The CDR3 nucleotides read TGTGCCACCGGCTCTGTGTTCGGAGCGACGGATGCCACAGATACGCAGTATTTT.

As for this clonotype: One end of the junction fails to match germline, which may point to a read error. The gene calls are TRBV3-1 and TRBJ2-3; the D is unclear. Germline CDR1 LGHDT, CDR2 YNNKEL (reference sequence). The CDR3 sequence is 13 residues long. The CDR3 bases are TGTACCAGCAGCCAATCCTGGGGAGATACGCAGTATTTT. As protein: CTSSQSWGDTQYF.

This chain links TRBV18 with TRBJ1-1, with D unclear. There are 13 residues in the CDR3. V lost 4 bases to trimming and J lost 3 bases, with 9 bases between them. CDR1 and CDR2 from the germline V gene are KGHSH and LQKENI. As DNA, the CDR3 is TGTGCCAGCTCACTACAATGGGACACTGAAGCTTTCTTT. This translates into CASSLQWDTEAFF.

This clonotype was seen at least ten times. Here the CDR3 DNA reads TGTGCCAGCAGCCCACAGGGTCTTGCAACTAATGAAAAACTGTTTTTT. This encodes CASSPQGLATNEKLFF. J is TRBJ1-4 and V is TRBV12-3 or TRBV12-4; maybe TRBD1 (6 bases). With 6 bases removed from V and 0 bases from J, the gap between germline ends came to 14 bases. This CDR3 is built from 16 residues.

Only a few counts were recorded for this clonotype. The chain employs TRBV27 and TRBJ2-3; 7 nucleotides match TRBD1. In germline, CDR1 is MNHEY, CDR2 SMNVEV (reference sequence). The junction had 5 bases not matched to a gene; V was cut back by 6 bases and J by 2 bases. The length of the CDR3 is 14 residues. The CDR3 sequence: CASRRGQYTDTQYF. Here the CDR3 DNA reads TGTGCCAGCAGGAGGGGGCAGTACACAGATACGCAGTATTTT.

The chain carries TRBV20-1 and TRBJ2-5; the match to TRBD1 covers 7 bases. Germline CDR1 and CDR2: DFQATT and SNEGSKA (reference sequence). Trimming cost V 0 bases and J 5 bases; bases outside gene matches: 9. The CDR3 consists of 15 residues. In DNA form, the CDR3 reads TGCAGTGCTAGAGATGAGACAGGGAATCGCGAGACCCAGTACTTC. This translates into CSARDETGNRETQYF.

Many counts were recorded for this clonotype. The chain joins TRBV29-1 to TRBJ2-3; D unresolved. The CDR3 covers 15 residues. The V gene's germline CDR1 is SQVTM and CDR2 ANQGSEA. Trimming shortened V by 6 bases and J by 5 bases, and 21 bases separated the two germline ends. The CDR3 DNA follows: TGCAGCGTCCCCGCCCTAGGGTTATGGGGAGATACGCAGTATTTT. It codes for CSVPALGLWGDTQYF.

This clonotype occurred a few times. V is TRBV11-2 and J is TRBJ2-1, with D possibly matching TRBD2 (6 bases). The CDR3 runs 16 residues. Trimming left V 3 bases short and J 3 bases short, with 15 bases between. Per germline, CDR1 SGHAT and CDR2 FQNNGV. The CDR3, as DNA: TGTGCCAGCAGCTTGGGGCGGGGCCCCAACTACAATGAGCAGTTCTTC. It encodes CASSLGRGPNYNEQFF.